This T cell receptor (delta chain) was captured by sequencing in a study of γδ T cells in repeated Plasmodium falciparum infection. Vgamma9/Vdelta2+ and Vdelta2-negative gammadelta T cells were flow-sorted from PBMC for bulk sequencing. Overall study results and limits: Many TCRgamma sequences overlapped between individuals in stable Vgamma9/Vdelta2+ repertoires. Malian donors came from one small rural village, predominantly one ethnic group. Vdelta2-negative gammadelta repertoires, largely Vdelta1+, seemingly showed infection-driven waves of new clonal selection.

Germline assignment: CDR1 TSWWSYY and CDR2 QGS. The CDR3 runs 18 residues. The germline V and J ends were trimmed by 0 bases and 3 bases, with 20 bases remaining between them. In its sample, this clone was seen a few times. Its antigen is unidentified. TCRdb records a much larger clone's protein for this DNA, with a difference at residue 13 that likely arises from a read error; the protein given is the translation of the DNA. TCRdb reapplied CATT to the multiplex PCR reads. Of roughly 90,000 delta-chain clones in the sample, 0.75% to 1% were seen once. This rearrangement joins TRDV1 to TRDJ1; D gene ambiguous. TCRdb carries no J gene annotation; the J gene was assigned here by matching the DNA with germline. This receptor was identified in a pool of human donors (malaria-infected and uninfected, not separated). The sample consisted of gamma-delta T cells from blood. The CDR3 bases are TGTGCTCTTGGGGAACTCGCCGCCCGATCGACGTACGCCGATAAACTCATCTTT. Amino acids: CALGELAARSTYADKLIF.